The rows below give T cell receptor beta chains drawn from one sample of a study of T-cell memory formation after mild COVID-19. MiXCR, applied by TCRdb to the 5' RACE reads, yields one record per CDR3 protein. The sample includes around 420,000 distinct CDR3 sequences, 24% seen only once; the top ten take roughly 8.7%. Sequencing was carried out using PBMCs or a T cell subset sorted from them (not recorded which). These receptors originate from an adult woman who had mild COVID-19 (a few samples of this study predate the infection). Cell type and time point are not known. Each CDR3 is given with its conserved first and last residue.

J gene,V gene,CDR3 protein
TRBJ2-5,TRBV7-2,CASSLAREETQYF
TRBJ1-1,TRBV27,CASRSTYSEAFF
TRBJ2-7,TRBV4-3,CASSQVLDRSYEQYF
TRBJ1-1,TRBV4-2,CASSQPQLNTEAFF
TRBJ2-2,TRBV24-1,CATSLENTGELFF
TRBJ2-1,TRBV27,CASSFYLAGGPSHEQFF
TRBJ2-1,TRBV7-8,CASSSTSTSWSEQFF
TRBJ2-7,TRBV19,CARGTVSYEQYF
TRBJ1-2,TRBV14,CASSQSGTGVGYTF
TRBJ1-1,TRBV27,CASSSGNLNTEAFF
TRBJ2-2,TRBV7-9,CASSPAGGQGATLNTGELFF
TRBJ2-2,TRBV7-2,CASSPGQITGELFF
TRBJ2-2,TRBV18,CASSQLSAGVATGELFF
TRBJ2-5,TRBV24-1,CATSDLQTETQYF
TRBJ2-2,TRBV4-1,CASSQVGLAGGPGTGELFF
TRBJ2-7,TRBV12-3/TRBV12-4,CASIPGLAGPQDYEQYF
TRBJ1-4,TRBV5-1,CASSNRGLGEKLFF
TRBJ1-2,TRBV7-2,CASSTTGWDYGYTF
TRBJ2-5,TRBV20-1,CSAKIKETQYF
TRBJ2-7,TRBV4-1,CASSQMDRVQREQYF
TRBJ2-6,TRBV5-1,CASSSLSFSGANVLTF
TRBJ2-7,TRBV11-2,CASSRTAFYEQYF
TRBJ2-3,TRBV3-1,CASSPTLAGDLTDTQYF
TRBJ2-5,TRBV7-9,CAGALGDRGLQETQYF
TRBJ2-2,TRBV7-6,CASSRSGTGELFF
TRBJ1-2,TRBV12-3/TRBV12-4,CASSQTRLYGYTF
TRBJ2-5,TRBV6-6,CASRLLGGSQETQYF
TRBJ2-3,TRBV2,CASEPKLVSTDTQYF
TRBJ2-7,TRBV29-1,CSVEEVQRDSSYEQYF
TRBJ1-3,TRBV7-2,CASRPDRSGNTIYF
TRBJ1-2,TRBV21-1,CASSKCHPTEQRMIANYGYTF
TRBJ2-1,TRBV12-3/TRBV12-4,CASSYFVEEQFF
TRBJ2-1,TRBV7-2,CASSLEVSSGREQFF
TRBJ2-7,TRBV6-2/TRBV6-3,CASSYQGATYEQYF
TRBJ1-5,TRBV6-5,CASSYSSEQPQHF